One and the same sample provided the 24 T cell receptor beta chains below, sequenced in a study of T cell changes during pregnancy in multiple sclerosis. Generated by immunoSEQ multiplex PCR, the TCRdb table keeps only in-frame clones and is missing some. This table holds 55,000 to 85,000 clones, over 90% found once. The material was CD4+ T cells from peripheral blood mononuclear cells, obtained after pregnancy. Receptors were obtained from a female donor with multiple sclerosis, enrolled in a pregnancy study.

The V and J genes are TRBV30 and TRBJ2-2; D gene uncertain. The length of the CDR3 is 14 residues. The V gene's germline CDR1 is GTSNPN and CDR2 SVGIG (reference sequence). Trimming removed 4 bases at V and 2 bases at J, with 11 bases between. The CDR3 spells CAWNLGSNTGELFF. The CDR3 bases are TGTGCCTGGAACCTAGGATCTAACACCGGGGAGCTGTTTTTT.

The chain is built from TRBV5-5 and TRBJ1-1; the D gene is possibly TRBD1 (5 bases). The germline V gene encodes CDR1 SGHKS and CDR2 YYEKEE (reference sequence). The CDR3 spans 15 residues. The V end was cut by 4 bases, the J end by 0 bases, with 13 bases between. CDR3 nucleotide sequence: TGTGCCAGCAGCCAGCCACAGGAGCTGAACACTGAAGCTTTCTTT. This encodes CASSQPQELNTEAFF.

V usage is TRBV5-8 and J usage is TRBJ1-1, with TRBD1 matching 7 bases. Germline V gene sequence: CDR1 SGHTS, CDR2 YDEGEE. V lost 5 bases to trimming and J lost 4 bases; unmatched junction nucleotides: 5. The length of the CDR3 is 13 residues. The CDR3 nucleotides are TGTGCCAGCAGTCACAGGGGTCGCACTGAAGCTTTCTTT. This translates into CASSHRGRTEAFF.

The rearrangement links TRBV5-5 to TRBJ2-2, with a possible D match to TRBD1 (5 bases). CDR1 and CDR2 from the germline V gene are SGHKS and YYEKEE (reference sequence). The V and J ends lost 4 bases and 0 bases respectively, with 13 bases between them. The length of the CDR3 is 16 residues. The CDR3 region is CASSLSPGSNTGELFF. Here the CDR3 DNA reads TGTGCCAGCAGCCTATCTCCAGGGTCGAACACCGGGGAGCTGTTTTTT.

The chain has TRBV15 and TRBJ1-5; D is unresolved. CDR3 length: 14 amino acids. Per germline, CDR1 LNHNV and CDR2 YYDKDF (reference sequence). V dropped 8 bases and J dropped 2 bases, with 13 bases sitting between them. CDR3 amino acids: CATGPFGRNQPQHF. The CDR3 DNA sequence: TGTGCCACCGGGCCATTTGGGCGCAATCAGCCCCAGCATTTT.

The chain joins TRBV10-3 to TRBJ1-2; TRBD1 matches 9 bases. The CDR3 extends over 14 amino acids. Germline CDR1 and CDR2: ENHRY and SYGVKD. With V trimmed by 6 bases and J by 2 bases, 4 bases remained unmatched. CDR3 protein: CAISGGQGNYGYTF. In nucleotides, the CDR3 is TGTGCCATCAGCGGCGGACAGGGGAACTATGGCTACACCTTC.

The J gene is TRBJ1-2, the V gene TRBV18, with 9 bases fitting TRBD1. V lost 3 bases, J lost 7 bases, and 3 bases stayed unmatched. The CDR3 sequence is 13 residues long. Germline CDR1 reads KGHSH; CDR2 reads LQKENI. The DNA for the CDR3 is TGTGCCAGCTCACCGGGACAGGGAGCTGGCTACACCTTC. It codes for CASSPGQGAGYTF.

This rearrangement joins TRBV2 to TRBJ2-7; TRBD2 might be the D (6 bases). The V end lost 7 bases, the J end lost 1 base, and 11 bases lay between the germline ends. CDR3 length: 13 amino acids. CDR1 and CDR2 (germline): SNHLY, FYNNEI. CDR3 DNA sequence: TGTGCCAGCACCTGGGGGGATTCCTACGAGCAGTACTTC. It translates to CASTWGDSYEQYF.

This clone has just one count. This chain connects TRBV6-1 to TRBJ2-7, with TRBD1 matching over 7 bases. The CDR3 runs 14 residues. Germline V gene lookup returns CDR1 MNHNS and CDR2 SASEGT. V lost 6 bases, J lost 2 bases, and 7 bases stayed unmatched. The CDR3 DNA sequence: TGTGCCAGCAGGTTGACAGGGAGAGCCTACGAGCAGTACTTC. Protein: CASRLTGRAYEQYF.

This clone has only a few counts. The CDR3, as DNA: TGTGCCAGCAGGCGGGAGCTCGAGCAGTACTTC. It specifies CASRRELEQYF. This rearrangement joins TRBV2 to TRBJ2-7, with 7 bases lining up with TRBD2. The CDR3 sequence is 11 residues long. Germline V gene lookup returns CDR1 SNHLY and CDR2 FYNNEI. V shed 6 bases and J 6 bases; nucleotides not matched to a gene: 2.

The genes are TRBV2 and TRBJ1-6, with a tentative D call TRBD1 (6 bases). Germline loops: CDR1 SNHLY, CDR2 FYNNEI. The CDR3 totals 16 residues. Trimming pared 7 bases from V and 6 bases from J, leaving 19 bases between. CDR3: CASKKGGGARNSPLHF. The CDR3 nucleotides read TGTGCCAGCAAAAAAGGAGGGGGGGCCCGTAATTCACCCCTCCACTTT.

The chain has TRBV10-1 and TRBJ2-3, with a weak D call TRBD2 (5 bases). The CDR3 runs 13 residues. Trimming cost V 7 bases and J 1 base, with 9 bases left between them. The germline CDR1 and CDR2 sequences are WNHNN and SYGVQD (reference sequence). The CDR3 DNA reads TGCGCCAGCAAGGATAGCGGCACAGATACGCAGTATTTT. Its translation is CASKDSGTDTQYF.

This chain links TRBV27 with TRBJ2-1; TRBD1 agrees at 10 bases. The CDR3 extends over 15 amino acids. The J segment lost 6 bases and the V segment lost 5 bases, leaving 7 bases of the junction unmatched. The V gene's germline CDR1 is MNHEY and CDR2 SMNVEV (reference sequence). CDR3 in DNA: TGTGCCAGCAGTGCCCGGGACAGGGGCCGCAATGAGCAGTTCTTC. Its protein product is CASSARDRGRNEQFF.

The chain has TRBV5-6 and TRBJ1-6; D is perhaps TRBD1 (6 bases). Germline V gene lookup returns CDR1 SGHDT and CDR2 YYEEEE. CDR3 length equals 15 residues. Trimming stripped 0 bases from V and 6 bases from J, with 10 bases between. The DNA of the CDR3 is TGTGCCAGCAGCTTGGGTAGAGGGGGTAATTCACCCCTCCACTTT. Protein sequence: CASSLGRGGNSPLHF. The full variable domain, completed using reference TRBV5-6 and TRBJ1-6, is DAGVTQSPTHLIKTRGQQVTLRCSPKSGHDTVSWYQQALGQGPQFIFQYYEEEERQRGNFPDRFSGHQFPNYSSELNVNALLLGDSALYLCASSLGRGGNSPLHFGNGTRLTVT.

This chain connects TRBV18 to TRBJ1-2, with D perhaps TRBD1 (5 bases). Germline CDR1 and CDR2: KGHSH and LQKENI. V dropped 3 bases and J dropped 7 bases, with 18 bases sitting between them. The CDR3 is made up of 15 amino acids. The CDR3 loop is CASSPLGRRKGGYTF. The CDR3 DNA reads as TGTGCCAGCTCACCCCTGGGGCGGAGAAAGGGTGGCTACACCTTC.

The rearrangement uses TRBV29-1 and TRBJ1-1, with TRBD1 matching 8 bases. Germline V gives CDR1 SQVTM, CDR2 ANQGSEA. V gave up 6 bases and J gave up 3 bases; unmatched junction bases: 9. The CDR3 contains 14 residues. The CDR3, as DNA: TGCAGCGTAGATGGACAGGGAGGTTACACTGAAGCTTTCTTT. Translated, it gives CSVDGQGGYTEAFF.

V gene TRBV7-3 combines with J gene TRBJ1-1, with D hard to call. This CDR3 comprises 15 residues. Germline values: CDR1 SGHTA, CDR2 FQGTGA. Trimming shortened V by 2 bases and J by 5 bases, and 15 bases separated the two germline ends. The CDR3 coding sequence is TGTGCCAGCAGCTTAGAACTCTCAGCTAGTACTGAAGCTTTCTTT. Its protein product is CASSLELSASTEAFF.

The chain recombines TRBV9 with TRBJ2-3, with 12 bases aligning to TRBD2. V gave up 4 bases and J gave up 0 bases; unmatched junction bases: 6. The V gene's germline CDR1 is SGDLS and CDR2 YYNGEE. CDR3 length: 17 residues. The CDR3 DNA reads as TGTGCCAGCAGCTCGAGACTAGCGGGGGTGAGCACAGATACGCAGTATTTT. It translates to CASSSRLAGVSTDTQYF.

The chain couples TRBV2 to TRBJ2-1; 8 nucleotides agree with TRBD1. Germline lookup yields CDR1 SNHLY and CDR2 FYNNEI. There are 16 residues in the CDR3. Trimming removed 0 bases from V and 9 bases from J; junction bases left unmatched: 10. CDR3 amino acids: CASSEADARGRAEQFF. The CDR3 nucleotides read TGTGCCAGCAGTGAAGCGGATGCCAGGGGGCGCGCTGAGCAGTTCTTC.

This chain's CDR3 is CASSLLAGGHNEQFF. CDR3 coding DNA: TGTGCCAGCAGTCTCTTAGCGGGGGGGCACAATGAGCAGTTCTTC. The genes are TRBV27 and TRBJ2-1; 11 nucleotides line up with TRBD2. This CDR3 is 15 amino acids long. Germline lookup yields CDR1 MNHEY and CDR2 SMNVEV (reference sequence). V gave up 5 bases and J gave up 5 bases; unmatched junction bases: 5.

The chain is built from TRBV6-1 and TRBJ2-5; D is possibly TRBD1 (6 bases). Germline V gives CDR1 MNHNS, CDR2 SASEGT. The CDR3 runs to 11 residues. Trimming took 10 bases from V and 5 from J, leaving 11 bases between them. CDR3 sequence reads: CATLRGETQYF. The CDR3 nucleotides read TGTGCCACCCTTAGGGGGGAGACCCAGTACTTC.

This chain uses TRBV29-1 with TRBJ2-3; TRBD2 matches 7 bases. Germline-derived CDR1 and CDR2 are SQVTM and ANQGSEA. This CDR3 has 13 amino acids. V was pared by 4 bases and J by 5 bases, with 6 bases of the junction left unmatched. The CDR3 region is CSVGRGERDTQYF. The CDR3 nucleotides read TGCAGCGTTGGTCGGGGGGAGAGAGATACGCAGTATTTT.

CDR3: CASSLGLGQGAPSGRRNEQFF. CDR3 bases: TGTGCCAGCAGTTTGGGGCTCGGCCAGGGGGCACCCAGCGGGAGGAGAAATGAGCAGTTCTTC. The chain carries TRBV27 and TRBJ2-1; perhaps TRBD2 as D (9 bases). Germline V gene data show CDR1 as MNHEY and CDR2 as SMNVEV (reference sequence). The V end was cut by 3 bases, the J end by 7 bases, with 34 bases between. CDR3 size: 21 residues.

As for this clone: The sample holds other DNA sequences that translate to the same CDR3. The gene calls are TRBV5-1 and TRBJ2-3; maybe TRBD1 (6 bases). Per germline, CDR1 SGHRS and CDR2 YFSETQ. V was cut by 4 bases and J by 1 base, with 10 bases left in between. The CDR3 consists of 14 residues. The CDR3 sequence: CASSQGSGTDTQYF. The DNA of the CDR3 is TGCGCCAGCAGCCAGGGGTCAGGCACAGATACGCAGTATTTT. Full variable domain (missing parts from reference TRBV5-1 and TRBJ2-3): KAGVTQTPRYLIKTRGQQVTLSCSPISGHRSVSWYQQTPGQGLQFLFEYFSETQRNKGNFPGRFSGRQFSNSRSEMNVSTLELGDSALYLCASSQGSGTDTQYFGPGTRLTVL.